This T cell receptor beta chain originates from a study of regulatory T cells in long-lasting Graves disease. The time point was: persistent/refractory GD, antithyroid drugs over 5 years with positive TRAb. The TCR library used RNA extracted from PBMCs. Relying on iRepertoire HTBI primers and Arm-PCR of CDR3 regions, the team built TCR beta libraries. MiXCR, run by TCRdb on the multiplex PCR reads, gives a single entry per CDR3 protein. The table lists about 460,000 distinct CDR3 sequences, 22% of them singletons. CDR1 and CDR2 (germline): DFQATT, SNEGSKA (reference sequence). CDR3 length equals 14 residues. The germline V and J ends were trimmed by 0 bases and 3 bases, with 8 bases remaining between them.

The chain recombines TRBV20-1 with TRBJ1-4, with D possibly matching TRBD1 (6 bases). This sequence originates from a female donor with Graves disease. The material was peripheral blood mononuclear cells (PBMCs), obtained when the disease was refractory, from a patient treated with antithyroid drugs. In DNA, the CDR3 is TGCAGTGCTAGAGAGGCAGGGGCTAATGAAAAACTGTTTTTT. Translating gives CSAREAGANEKLFF.